A single sample gave rise to the 5 T cell receptor beta chains below, sequenced in a study of blood T cell repertoires in COVID-19. Some clones are missing from TCRdb's copy, which holds only in-frame ones; the method was immunoSEQ multiplex PCR. The data show about 23,000 clones, over 75% seen once. The sample consisted of peripheral blood. The receptor source for this set is a man in his 70s in a cohort sampled during active COVID-19.

The V gene is TRBV24-1, the J gene TRBJ2-2, with 9 positions matching TRBD1. CDR1 is KGHDR, CDR2 SFDVKD, per germline. This CDR3 is 15 amino acids long. With 6 bases clipped from V and 0 bases from J, the junction kept 1 base outside the gene matches. The CDR3 bases are TGTGCCACCAGTCGGACAGGGGCGAACACCGGGGAGCTGTTTTTT. Translation gives CATSRTGANTGELFF.

This chain connects TRBV5-1 to TRBJ1-5, with 7 bases identical to TRBD1. The V and J ends lost 4 bases and 0 bases, in that order; junction bases with no gene match: 13. The CDR3 covers 18 residues. Germline lookup yields CDR1 SGHRS and CDR2 YFSETQ. In DNA, the CDR3 is TGCGCCAGCAGCCCTACGGGACAGTACCCCAATAGCAATCAGCCCCAGCATTTT. Encoded protein: CASSPTGQYPNSNQPQHF.

The chain links TRBV27 to TRBJ1-2; D is uncertain. CDR1 is MNHEY, CDR2 SMNVEV, per germline (reference sequence). With 4 bases removed from V and 4 bases from J, the gap between germline ends came to 13 bases. This CDR3 spans 14 amino acids. The CDR3 DNA sequence: TGTGCCAGCAGTTCAGGTTCCGGCAGCTATGGCTACACCTTC. Translating it yields CASSSGSGSYGYTF.

This rearrangement joins TRBV7-9 to TRBJ2-3, with no clear D. Germline values: CDR1 SEHNR, CDR2 FQNEAQ (reference sequence). CDR3 size: 15 residues. The germline V and J ends were trimmed by 0 bases and 1 base, with 8 bases remaining between them. For the CDR3, the DNA is TGTGCCAGCAGCTTAGCGTCCGGAGGCACAGATACGCAGTATTTT. Translated, it gives CASSLASGGTDTQYF.

This chain connects TRBV2 to TRBJ2-3; maybe TRBD2 (7 bases). CDR1 SNHLY and CDR2 FYNNEI come from the germline V gene. This CDR3 comprises 15 residues. Trimming took off 4 bases at V and 3 bases at J, with 14 bases between the two ends. CDR3 residues: CASSGPGGLTDTQYF. CDR3 nucleotides: TGTGCCAGCAGTGGCCCGGGGGGCTTGACAGATACGCAGTATTTT.